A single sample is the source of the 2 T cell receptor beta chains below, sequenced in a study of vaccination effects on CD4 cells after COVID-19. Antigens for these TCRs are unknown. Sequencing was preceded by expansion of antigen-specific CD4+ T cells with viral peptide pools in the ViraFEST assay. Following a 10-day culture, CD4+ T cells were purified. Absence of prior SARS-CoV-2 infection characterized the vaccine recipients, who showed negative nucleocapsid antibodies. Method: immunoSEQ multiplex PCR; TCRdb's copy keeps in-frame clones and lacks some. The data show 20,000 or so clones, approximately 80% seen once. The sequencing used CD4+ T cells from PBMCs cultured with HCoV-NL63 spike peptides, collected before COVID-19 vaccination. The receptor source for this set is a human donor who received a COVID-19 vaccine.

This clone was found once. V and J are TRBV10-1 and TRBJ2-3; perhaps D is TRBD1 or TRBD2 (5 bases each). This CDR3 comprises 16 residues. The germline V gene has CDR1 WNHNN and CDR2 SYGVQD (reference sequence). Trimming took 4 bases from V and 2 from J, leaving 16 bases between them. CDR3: CASSGVGLAPTDTQYF. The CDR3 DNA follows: TGCGCCAGCAGTGGGGTGGGGCTAGCTCCCACAGATACGCAGTATTTT.

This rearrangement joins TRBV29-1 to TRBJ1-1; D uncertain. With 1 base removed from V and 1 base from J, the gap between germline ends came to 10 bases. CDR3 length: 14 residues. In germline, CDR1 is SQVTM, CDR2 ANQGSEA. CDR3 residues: CSVEVPLKNTEAFF. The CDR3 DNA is TGCAGCGTTGAAGTGCCCCTTAAGAACACTGAAGCTTTCTTT.